Detailed here is one T cell receptor (beta chain). The sort gate was single viable CD3+CD4+CD8-CD45RO+ cells for memory CD4+ T cells. This sample was included in a study of memory CD4+ T cells and cytomegalovirus serostatus. After removal of 4 bases from V and 5 bases from J, the junction contained 8 bases not matched to a gene. Germline CDR1 and CDR2: SGHTA and FQGNSA. The CDR3 totals 16 residues. Measured with immunoSEQ multiplex PCR; TCRdb has only the in-frame clones, and not every one. The table shows around 53,000 clones, with about 83% occurring only once. The chain links TRBV7-2 to TRBJ1-4; 9 bases align to TRBD1. The specimen was memory CD4+ T cells from blood. The sequence was collected from an adult in good health and CMV-seropositive. DNA of the CDR3: TGTGCCAGCAGCTCTCTGTCCGGGACAGGGAATGAAAAACTGTTTTTT. Translation: CASSSLSGTGNEKLFF.